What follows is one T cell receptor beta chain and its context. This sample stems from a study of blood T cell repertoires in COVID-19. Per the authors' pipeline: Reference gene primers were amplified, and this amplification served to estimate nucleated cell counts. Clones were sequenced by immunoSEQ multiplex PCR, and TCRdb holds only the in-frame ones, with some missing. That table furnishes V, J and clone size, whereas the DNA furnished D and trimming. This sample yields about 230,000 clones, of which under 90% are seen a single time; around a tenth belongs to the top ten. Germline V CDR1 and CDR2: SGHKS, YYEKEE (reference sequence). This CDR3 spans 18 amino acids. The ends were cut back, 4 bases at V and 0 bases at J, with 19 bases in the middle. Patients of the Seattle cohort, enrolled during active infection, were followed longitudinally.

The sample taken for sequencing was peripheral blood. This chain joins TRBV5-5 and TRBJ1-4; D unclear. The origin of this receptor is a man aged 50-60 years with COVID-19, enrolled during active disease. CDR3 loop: CASSGAAGLSPTNEKLFF. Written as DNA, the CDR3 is TGTGCCAGCAGCGGCGCAGCGGGCTTAAGTCCAACTAATGAAAAACTGTTTTTT.